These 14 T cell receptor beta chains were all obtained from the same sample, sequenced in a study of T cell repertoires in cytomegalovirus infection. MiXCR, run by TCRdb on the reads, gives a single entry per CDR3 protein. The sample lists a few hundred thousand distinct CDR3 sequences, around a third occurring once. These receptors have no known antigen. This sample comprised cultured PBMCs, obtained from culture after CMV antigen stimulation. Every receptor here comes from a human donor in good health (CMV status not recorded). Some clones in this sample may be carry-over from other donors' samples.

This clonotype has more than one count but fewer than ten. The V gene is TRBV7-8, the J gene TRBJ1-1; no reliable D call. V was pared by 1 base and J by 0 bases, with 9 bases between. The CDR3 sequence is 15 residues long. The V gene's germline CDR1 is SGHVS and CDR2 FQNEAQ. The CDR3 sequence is CASSLGHFMNTEAFF. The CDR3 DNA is TGTGCCAGCAGCTTAGGACATTTCATGAACACTGAAGCTTTCTTT.

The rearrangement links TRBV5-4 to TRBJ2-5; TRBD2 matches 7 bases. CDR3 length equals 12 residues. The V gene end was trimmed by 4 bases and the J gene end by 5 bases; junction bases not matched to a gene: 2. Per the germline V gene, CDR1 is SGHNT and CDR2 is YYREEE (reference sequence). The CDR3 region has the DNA TGTGCCAGCAGCCGCGGGAGTGAGACCCAGTACTTC. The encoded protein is CASSRGSETQYF.

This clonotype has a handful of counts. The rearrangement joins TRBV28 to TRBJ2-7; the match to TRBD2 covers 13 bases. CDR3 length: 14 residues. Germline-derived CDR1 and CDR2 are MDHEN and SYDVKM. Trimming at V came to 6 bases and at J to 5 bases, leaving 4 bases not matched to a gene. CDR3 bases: TGTGCCAGCAGAGGACTAGCGGGAGCCCACGAGCAGTACTTC. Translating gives CASRGLAGAHEQYF.

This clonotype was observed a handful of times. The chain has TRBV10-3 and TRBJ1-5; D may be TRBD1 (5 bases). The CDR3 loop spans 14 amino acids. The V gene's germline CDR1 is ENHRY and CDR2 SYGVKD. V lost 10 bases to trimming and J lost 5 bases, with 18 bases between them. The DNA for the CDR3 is TGTGCCACAACCCGGGGGTCGGGGTATCAGCCCCAGCATTTT. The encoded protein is CATTRGSGYQPQHF.

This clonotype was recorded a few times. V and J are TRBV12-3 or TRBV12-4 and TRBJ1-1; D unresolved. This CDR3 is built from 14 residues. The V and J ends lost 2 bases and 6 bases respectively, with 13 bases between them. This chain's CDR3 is CASSLLPALSEAFF. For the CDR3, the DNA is TGTGCCAGCAGTTTACTCCCGGCGCTTTCTGAAGCTTTCTTT.

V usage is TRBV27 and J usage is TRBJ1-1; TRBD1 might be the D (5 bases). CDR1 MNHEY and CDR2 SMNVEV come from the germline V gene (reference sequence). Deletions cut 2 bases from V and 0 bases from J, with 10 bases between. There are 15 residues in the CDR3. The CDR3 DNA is TGTGCCAGCAGTTTAGGGACGAGACTGAACACTGAAGCTTTCTTT. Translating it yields CASSLGTRLNTEAFF.

CDR3 bases: TGTGCCAGCAGCTTTACGGGCGGAACTAGCAATCAGCCCCAGCATTTT. Protein sequence: CASSFTGGTSNQPQHF. This chain links TRBV7-6 with TRBJ1-5; D gene unclear. Trimming left V 3 bases short and J 0 bases short, with 12 bases between. Germline CDR1 is SGHVS and CDR2 is FNYEAQ. This CDR3 contains 16 residues. The full variable domain, its missing parts supplied by reference TRBV7-6 and TRBJ1-5, is GAGVSQSPRYKVTKRGQDVALRCDPISGHVSLYWYRQALGQGPEFLTYFNYEAQQDKSGLPNDRFSAERPEGSISTLTIQRTEQRDSAMYRCASSFTGGTSNQPQHFGDGTRLSIL.

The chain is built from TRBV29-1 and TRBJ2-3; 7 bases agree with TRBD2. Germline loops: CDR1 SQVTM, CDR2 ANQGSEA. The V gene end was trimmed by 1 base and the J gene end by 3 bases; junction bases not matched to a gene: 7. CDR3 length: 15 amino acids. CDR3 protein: CSVEVGGGITDTQYF. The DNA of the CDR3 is TGCAGCGTTGAAGTGGGGGGGGGAATAACAGATACGCAGTATTTT.

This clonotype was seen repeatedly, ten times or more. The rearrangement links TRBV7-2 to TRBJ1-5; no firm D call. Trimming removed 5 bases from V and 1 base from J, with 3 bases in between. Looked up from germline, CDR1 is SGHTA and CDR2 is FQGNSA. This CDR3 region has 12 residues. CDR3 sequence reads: CASSTSNQPQHF. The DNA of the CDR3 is TGTGCCAGCAGCACGAGCAATCAGCCCCAGCATTTT.

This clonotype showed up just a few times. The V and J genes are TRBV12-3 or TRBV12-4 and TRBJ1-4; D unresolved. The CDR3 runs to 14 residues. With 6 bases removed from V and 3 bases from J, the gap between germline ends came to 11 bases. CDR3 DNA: TGTGCCAGCAGCCCGCAGGCGGCTAATGAAAAACTGTTTTTT. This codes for CASSPQAANEKLFF.

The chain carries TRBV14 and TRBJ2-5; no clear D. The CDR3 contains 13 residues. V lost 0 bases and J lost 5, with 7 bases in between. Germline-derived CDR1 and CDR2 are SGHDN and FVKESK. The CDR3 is CASSQDPPETQYF. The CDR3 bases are TGTGCCAGCAGCCAAGATCCCCCGGAGACCCAGTACTTC.

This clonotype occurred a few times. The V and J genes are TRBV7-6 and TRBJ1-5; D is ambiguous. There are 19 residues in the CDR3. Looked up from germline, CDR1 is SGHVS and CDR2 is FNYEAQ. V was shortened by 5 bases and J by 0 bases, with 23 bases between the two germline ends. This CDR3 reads CASSPHPRRRKGSNQPQHF. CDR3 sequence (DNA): TGTGCCAGCAGCCCACACCCCCGGAGGAGGAAAGGTAGCAATCAGCCCCAGCATTTT.

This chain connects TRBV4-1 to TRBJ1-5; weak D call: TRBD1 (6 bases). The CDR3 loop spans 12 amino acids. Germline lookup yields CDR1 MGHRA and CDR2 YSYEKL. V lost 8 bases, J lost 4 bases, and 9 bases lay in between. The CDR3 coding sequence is TGCGCCAGCCTAGGGGGAAATCAGCCCCAGCATTTT. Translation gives CASLGGNQPQHF.

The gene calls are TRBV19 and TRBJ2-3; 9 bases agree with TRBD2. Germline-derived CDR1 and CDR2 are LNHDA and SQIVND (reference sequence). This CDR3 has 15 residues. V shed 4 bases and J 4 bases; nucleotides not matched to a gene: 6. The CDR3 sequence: CASSTGGRGPDTQYF. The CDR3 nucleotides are TGTGCCAGTAGTACCGGCGGGAGGGGGCCAGATACGCAGTATTTT.